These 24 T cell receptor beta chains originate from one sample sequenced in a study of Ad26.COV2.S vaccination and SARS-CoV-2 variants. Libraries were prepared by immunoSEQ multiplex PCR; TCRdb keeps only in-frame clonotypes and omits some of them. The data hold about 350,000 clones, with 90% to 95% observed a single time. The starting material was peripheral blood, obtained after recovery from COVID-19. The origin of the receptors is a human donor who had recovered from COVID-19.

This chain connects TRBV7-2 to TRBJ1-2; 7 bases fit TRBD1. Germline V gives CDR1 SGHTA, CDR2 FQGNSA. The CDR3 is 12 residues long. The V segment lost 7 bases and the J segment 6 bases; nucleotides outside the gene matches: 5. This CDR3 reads CASTQGTDGYTF. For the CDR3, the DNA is TGTGCCAGCACCCAGGGGACAGATGGCTACACCTTC.

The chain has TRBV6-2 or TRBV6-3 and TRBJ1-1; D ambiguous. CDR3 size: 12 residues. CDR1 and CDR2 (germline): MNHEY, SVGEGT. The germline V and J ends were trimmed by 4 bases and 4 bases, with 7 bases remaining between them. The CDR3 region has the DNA TGTGCCAGCAGTTTCAGATTCACTGAAGCTTTCTTT. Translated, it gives CASSFRFTEAFF.

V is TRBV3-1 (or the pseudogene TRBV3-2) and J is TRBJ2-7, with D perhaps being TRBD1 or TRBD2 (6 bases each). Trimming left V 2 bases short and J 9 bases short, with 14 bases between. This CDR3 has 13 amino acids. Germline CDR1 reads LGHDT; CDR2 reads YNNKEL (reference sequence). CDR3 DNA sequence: TGTGCCAGCAGCCAAATTACAGGGAGGCGGCAGTACTTC. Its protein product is CASSQITGRRQYF.

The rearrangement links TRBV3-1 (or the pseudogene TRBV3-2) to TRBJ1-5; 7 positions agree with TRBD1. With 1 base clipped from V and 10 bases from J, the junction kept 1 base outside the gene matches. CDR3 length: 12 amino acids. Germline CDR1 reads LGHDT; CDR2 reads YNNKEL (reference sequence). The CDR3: CASSQGDSPQHF. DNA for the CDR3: TGTGCCAGCAGCCAAGGGGACAGCCCCCAGCATTTT.

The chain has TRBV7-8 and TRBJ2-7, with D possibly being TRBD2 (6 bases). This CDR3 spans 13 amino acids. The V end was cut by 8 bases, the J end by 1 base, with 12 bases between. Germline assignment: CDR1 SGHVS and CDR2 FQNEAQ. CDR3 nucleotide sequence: TGTGCCAGCTCGGTCGGGGGATCCTACGAGCAGTACTTC. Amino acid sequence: CASSVGGSYEQYF.

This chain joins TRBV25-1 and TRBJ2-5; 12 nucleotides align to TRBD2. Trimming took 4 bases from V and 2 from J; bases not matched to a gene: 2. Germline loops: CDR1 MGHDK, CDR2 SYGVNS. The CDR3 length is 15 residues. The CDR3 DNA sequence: TGTGCCAGCAGTGCCGGACTAGCGGGGCAAGAGACCCAGTACTTC. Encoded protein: CASSAGLAGQETQYF.

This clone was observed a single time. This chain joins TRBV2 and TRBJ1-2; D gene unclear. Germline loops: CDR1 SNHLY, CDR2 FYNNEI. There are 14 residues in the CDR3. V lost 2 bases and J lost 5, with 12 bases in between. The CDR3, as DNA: TGTGCCAGCAGTGAATCTGGGTCTTCTTATGGCTACACCTTC. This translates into CASSESGSSYGYTF.

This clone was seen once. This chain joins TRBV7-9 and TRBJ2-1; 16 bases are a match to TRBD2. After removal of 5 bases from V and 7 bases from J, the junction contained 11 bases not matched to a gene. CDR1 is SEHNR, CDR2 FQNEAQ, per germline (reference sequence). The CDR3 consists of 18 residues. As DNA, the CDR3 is TGTGCCAGCAGCCGTCCCGGGACTAGCGGGGGGGCCAGGAATGAGCAGTTCTTC. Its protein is CASSRPGTSGGARNEQFF.

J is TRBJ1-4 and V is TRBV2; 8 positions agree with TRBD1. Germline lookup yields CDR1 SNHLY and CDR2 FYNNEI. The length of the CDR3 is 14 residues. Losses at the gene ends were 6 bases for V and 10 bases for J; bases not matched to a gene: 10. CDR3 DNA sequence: TGTGCCAGCAGGGACAGGGATGGGTTGGGAAAACTGTTTTTT. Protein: CASRDRDGLGKLFF.

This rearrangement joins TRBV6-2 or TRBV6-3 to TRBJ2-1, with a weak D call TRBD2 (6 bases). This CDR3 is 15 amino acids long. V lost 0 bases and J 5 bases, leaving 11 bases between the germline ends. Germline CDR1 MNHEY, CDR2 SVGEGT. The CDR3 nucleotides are TGTGCCAGCAGTTACTCGCGGGGCGCCCACAATGAGCAGTTCTTC. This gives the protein CASSYSRGAHNEQFF.

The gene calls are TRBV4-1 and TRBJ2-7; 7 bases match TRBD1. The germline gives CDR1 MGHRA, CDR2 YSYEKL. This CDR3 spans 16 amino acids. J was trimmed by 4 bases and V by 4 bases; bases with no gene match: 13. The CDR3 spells CASSPILGGTSYEQYF. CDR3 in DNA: TGCGCCAGCAGCCCGATCTTAGGGGGCACTTCTTACGAGCAGTACTTC.

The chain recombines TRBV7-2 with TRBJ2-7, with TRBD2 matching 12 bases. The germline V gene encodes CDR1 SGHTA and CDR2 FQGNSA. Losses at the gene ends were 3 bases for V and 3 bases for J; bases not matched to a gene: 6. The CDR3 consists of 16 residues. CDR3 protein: CASSFQLAGGSYEQYF. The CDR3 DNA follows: TGTGCCAGCAGCTTCCAGCTAGCGGGGGGGAGCTACGAGCAGTACTTC.

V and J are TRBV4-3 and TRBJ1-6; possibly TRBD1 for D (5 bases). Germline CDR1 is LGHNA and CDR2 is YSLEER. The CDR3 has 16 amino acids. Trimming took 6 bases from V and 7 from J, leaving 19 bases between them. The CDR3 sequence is CASSPSVAGRNSPLHF. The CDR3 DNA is TGCGCCAGCAGTCCCTCAGTGGCAGGGCGGAATTCACCCCTCCACTTT.

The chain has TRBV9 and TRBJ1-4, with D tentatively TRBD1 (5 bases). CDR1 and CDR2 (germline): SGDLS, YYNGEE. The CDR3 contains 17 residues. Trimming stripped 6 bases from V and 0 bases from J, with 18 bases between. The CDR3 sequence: CASTLGAGLATNEKLFF. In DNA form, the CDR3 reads TGTGCCAGCACTCTCGGGGCAGGTCTAGCAACTAATGAAAAACTGTTTTTT.

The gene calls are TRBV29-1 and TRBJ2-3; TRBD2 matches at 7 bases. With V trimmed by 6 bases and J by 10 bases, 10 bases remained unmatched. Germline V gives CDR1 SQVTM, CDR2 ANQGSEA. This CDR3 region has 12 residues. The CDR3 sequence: CSVQTGLAAQYF. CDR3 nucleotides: TGCAGCGTGCAGACGGGGCTAGCGGCGCAGTATTTT.

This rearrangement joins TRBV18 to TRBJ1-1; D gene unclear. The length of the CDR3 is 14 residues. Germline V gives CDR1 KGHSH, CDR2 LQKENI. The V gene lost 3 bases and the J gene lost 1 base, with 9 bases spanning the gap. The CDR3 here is CASSPLTENTEAFF. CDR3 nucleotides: TGTGCCAGCTCACCCCTAACAGAGAACACTGAAGCTTTCTTT.

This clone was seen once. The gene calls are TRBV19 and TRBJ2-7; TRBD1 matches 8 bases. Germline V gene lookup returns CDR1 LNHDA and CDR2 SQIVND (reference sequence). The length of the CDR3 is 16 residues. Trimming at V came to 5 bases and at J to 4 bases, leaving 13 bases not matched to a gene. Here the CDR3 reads CASSALTGTGSYEQYF. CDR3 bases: TGTGCCAGTAGTGCGTTAACCGGGACAGGTTCATACGAGCAGTACTTC.

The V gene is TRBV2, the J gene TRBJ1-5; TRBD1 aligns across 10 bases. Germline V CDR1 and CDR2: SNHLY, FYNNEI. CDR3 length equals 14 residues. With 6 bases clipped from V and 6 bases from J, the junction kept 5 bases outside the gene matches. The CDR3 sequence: CASRRTGGVQPQHF. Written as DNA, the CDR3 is TGTGCCAGCAGAAGGACAGGGGGAGTTCAGCCCCAGCATTTT.

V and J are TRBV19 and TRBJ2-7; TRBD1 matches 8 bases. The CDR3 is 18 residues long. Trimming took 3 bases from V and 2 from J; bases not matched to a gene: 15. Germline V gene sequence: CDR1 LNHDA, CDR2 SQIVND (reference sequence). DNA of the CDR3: TGTGCCAGTAGTATTGCCGGACAGGGAGGACGAGGTCCCTACGAGCAGTACTTC. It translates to CASSIAGQGGRGPYEQYF.

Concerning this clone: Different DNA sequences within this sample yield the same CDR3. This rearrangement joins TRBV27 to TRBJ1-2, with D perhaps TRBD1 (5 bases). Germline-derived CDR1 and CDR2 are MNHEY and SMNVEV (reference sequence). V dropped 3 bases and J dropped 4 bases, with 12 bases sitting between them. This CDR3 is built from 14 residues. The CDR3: CASSLGGGGYGYTF. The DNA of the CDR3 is TGTGCCAGCAGTTTGGGGGGAGGTGGCTATGGCTACACCTTC.

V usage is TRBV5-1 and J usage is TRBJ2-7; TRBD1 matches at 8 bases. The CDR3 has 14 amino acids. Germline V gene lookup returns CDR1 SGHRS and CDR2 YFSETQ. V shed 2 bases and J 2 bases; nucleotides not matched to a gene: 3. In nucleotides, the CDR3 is TGCGCCAGCAGCTTCGGGACAGGCGCCTACGAGCAGTACTTC. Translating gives CASSFGTGAYEQYF.

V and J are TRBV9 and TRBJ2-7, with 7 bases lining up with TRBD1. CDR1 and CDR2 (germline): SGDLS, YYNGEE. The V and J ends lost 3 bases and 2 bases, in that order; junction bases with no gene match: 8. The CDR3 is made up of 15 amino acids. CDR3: CASSEGDSGAYEQYF. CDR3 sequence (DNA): TGTGCCAGCAGCGAGGGGGACAGCGGAGCCTACGAGCAGTACTTC.

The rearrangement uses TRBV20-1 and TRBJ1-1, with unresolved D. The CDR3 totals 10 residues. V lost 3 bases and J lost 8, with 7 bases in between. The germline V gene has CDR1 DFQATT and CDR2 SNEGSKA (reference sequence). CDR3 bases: TGCAGTGCTAGTCGAGGGGAAGCTTTCTTT. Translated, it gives CSASRGEAFF.

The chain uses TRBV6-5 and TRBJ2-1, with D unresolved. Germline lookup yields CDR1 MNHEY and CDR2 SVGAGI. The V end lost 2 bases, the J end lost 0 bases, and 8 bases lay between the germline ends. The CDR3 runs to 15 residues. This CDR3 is CASSYERNSYNEQFF. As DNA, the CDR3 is TGTGCCAGCAGTTACGAGAGGAACTCCTACAATGAGCAGTTCTTC.